This T cell receptor (beta chain) came from a study of radiotherapy plus CTLA-4 blockade in lung cancer. Study-wide background: Overall, around 20% of patients showed an objective response, while 25% to 35% attained disease control.

Data came from immunoSEQ multiplex PCR; TCRdb stores just in-frame clones and leaves some out. In the table there are about 76,000 clones, roughly 79% of which are singletons. Germline V gives CDR1 MNHEY, CDR2 SVGAGI. CDR3 size: 16 residues. Germline trimming cut 0 bases from V and 5 bases from J; bases unmatched to any gene: 7. The TCR originated in a human donor with non-small cell lung cancer whose response to radiotherapy plus ipilimumab could not be evaluated. Some clones in this sample may be carry-over from other donors' samples. Sequencing was performed on peripheral blood, taken from a patient treated with radiotherapy plus ipilimumab. The chain has TRBV6-5 and TRBJ2-7; 10 bases are a match to TRBD2. Here the CDR3 reads CASSYSIAGGRDEQYF. Here the CDR3 DNA reads TGTGCCAGCAGTTACTCGATAGCGGGGGGCCGAGACGAGCAGTACTTC.